This T cell receptor beta chain was sequenced for a study of blood T cell repertoires in COVID-19. Here immunoSEQ multiplex PCR was the method, and the copy in TCRdb shows in-frame clones only, minus some. Of around 86,000 clones in the sample, over 75% were seen once. The CDR3 sequence is 16 residues long. Germline values: CDR1 SGHAT, CDR2 FQNNGV. Unmatched junction bases numbered 12, after V lost 5 bases and J lost 6 bases. This clonotype was sampled from a woman older than 75 with acute or convalescent COVID-19. The sequenced sample was peripheral blood. The gene calls are TRBV11-2 and TRBJ2-5, with 10 bases fitting TRBD2. The CDR3 is CASSPSPSGSDQTQYF. The CDR3 region has the DNA TGTGCCAGCAGCCCCAGCCCTAGCGGGAGCGATCAGACCCAGTACTTC.